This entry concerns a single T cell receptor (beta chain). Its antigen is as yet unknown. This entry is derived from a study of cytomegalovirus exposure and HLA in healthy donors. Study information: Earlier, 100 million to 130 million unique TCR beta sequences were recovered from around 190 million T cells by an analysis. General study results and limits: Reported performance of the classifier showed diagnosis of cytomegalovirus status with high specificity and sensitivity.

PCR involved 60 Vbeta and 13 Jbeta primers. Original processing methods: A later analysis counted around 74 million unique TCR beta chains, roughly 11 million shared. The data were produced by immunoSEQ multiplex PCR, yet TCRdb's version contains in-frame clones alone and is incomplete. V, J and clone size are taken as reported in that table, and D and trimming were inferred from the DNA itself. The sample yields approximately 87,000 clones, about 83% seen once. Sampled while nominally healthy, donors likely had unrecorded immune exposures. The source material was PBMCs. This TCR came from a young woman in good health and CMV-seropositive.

CDR3 nucleotides: TGTGCCAGTAGCCGGGGGGGCTGGGAGACCCAGTACTTC. This sequence encodes CASSRGGWETQYF. The chain uses TRBV19 and TRBJ2-5, with 8 bases identical to TRBD2. Per the germline V gene, CDR1 is LNHDA and CDR2 is SQIVND (reference sequence). J was trimmed by 5 bases and V by 6 bases; bases with no gene match: 5. The CDR3 covers 13 residues. Variable domain in full (rest from reference TRBV19 and TRBJ2-5): DGGITQSPKYLFRKEGQNVTLSCEQNLNHDAMYWYRQDPGQGLRLIYYSQIVNDFQKGDIAEGYSVSREKKESFPLTVTSAQKNPTAFYLCASSRGGWETQYFGPGTRLLVL.